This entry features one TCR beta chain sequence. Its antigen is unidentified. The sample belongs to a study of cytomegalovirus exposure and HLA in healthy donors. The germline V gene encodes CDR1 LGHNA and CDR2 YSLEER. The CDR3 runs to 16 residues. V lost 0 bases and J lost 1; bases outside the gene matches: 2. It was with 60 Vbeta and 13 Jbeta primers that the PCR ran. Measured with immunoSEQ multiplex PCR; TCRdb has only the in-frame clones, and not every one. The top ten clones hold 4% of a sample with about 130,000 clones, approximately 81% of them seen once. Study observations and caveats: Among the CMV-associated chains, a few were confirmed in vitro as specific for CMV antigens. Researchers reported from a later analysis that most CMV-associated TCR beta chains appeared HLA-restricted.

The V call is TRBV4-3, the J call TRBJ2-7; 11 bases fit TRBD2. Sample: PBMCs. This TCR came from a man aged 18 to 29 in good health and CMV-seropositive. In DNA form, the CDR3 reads TGCGCCAGCAGCCAAGACCTAGCGGGAGGTTCCTACGAGCAGTACTTC. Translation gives CASSQDLAGGSYEQYF.